The entry below describes one T cell receptor beta chain. Its antigen is currently unknown. V was clipped by 3 bases and J by 7 bases, with 13 bases between them. Germline loops: CDR1 SGHDT, CDR2 YYEEEE. The CDR3 covers 13 residues. The sample originates from a study of cytotoxic CD8 clonotypes in ibrutinib-treated CLL. About the research overall: Treatment had run for a median about 12 months, range 6 to 36, when response samples were taken.

Findings and caveats of the study: Collection times varied between progressing and sustained-remission patients. Public clonotypes showed up rarely, and on treatment they shrank or held steady.

The table came from immunoSEQ multiplex PCR; TCRdb's copy has only in-frame clones and leaves some out. The sample lists some 310,000 clones, around four fifths occurring once. The sample consisted of PBMCs, taken before ibrutinib treatment. This TCR came from a human donor with chronic lymphocytic leukemia. The chain joins TRBV5-6 to TRBJ1-2; D call uncertain. CDR3 nucleotides: TGTGCCAGCAGCTACCCGGTCGCGTTTGGCTACACCTTC. Amino acid sequence: CASSYPVAFGYTF. Based on the CDR3 plus reference TRBV5-6 and TRBJ1-2, the full variable domain is DAGVTQSPTHLIKTRGQQVTLRCSPKSGHDTVSWYQQALGQGPQFIFQYYEEEERQRGNFPDRFSGHQFPNYSSELNVNALLLGDSALYLCASSYPVAFGYTFGSGTRLTVV.